The 3 T cell receptor beta chains presented below share a single source sample, sequenced in a study of T cells in Graves' hyperthyroidism and ophthalmopathy. RNA transcripts gave rise to amplified TCR beta CDR3 regions. HTBI primers were employed in a first-round RT-PCR of the TCR CDR3. From the multiplex PCR reads, TCRdb called clonotypes with MiXCR, one entry per CDR3 protein. The sample has around 420,000 distinct CDR3 sequences, less than 20% seen once. The sequencing input was blood. The receptors derive from a woman younger than 35 with Graves' hyperthyroidism.

The chain is built from TRBV6-2 or TRBV6-3 and TRBJ1-6; TRBD1 matches at 10 bases. The CDR3 sequence is 16 residues long. Per germline, CDR1 MNHEY and CDR2 SVGEGT. The V gene end was trimmed by 6 bases and the J gene end by 7 bases; junction bases not matched to a gene: 9. CDR3 DNA sequence: TGTGCCAGCAGACACGCCGGGACAGGGGTGAATTCACCCCTCCACTTT. It yields the protein CASRHAGTGVNSPLHF.

This clonotype has a count of ten or more. V gene TRBV20-1 combines with J gene TRBJ2-2; 15 bases are a match to TRBD2. This CDR3 region has 19 residues. After removal of 3 bases from V and 7 bases from J, the junction contained 15 bases not matched to a gene. Per germline, CDR1 DFQATT and CDR2 SNEGSKA (reference sequence). The CDR3 region is CSASVPAGTSGGNGGELFF. Here the CDR3 DNA reads TGCAGTGCTAGTGTTCCTGCCGGGACTAGCGGGGGGAACGGCGGGGAGCTGTTTTTT.

This clonotype showed up many times. CDR3 in amino acids: CASTGQETNYGYTF. In nucleotides, the CDR3 is TGTGCCAGCACCGGGCAGGAGACTAACTATGGCTACACCTTC. This rearrangement joins TRBV9 to TRBJ1-2; D is unresolved. Per germline, CDR1 SGDLS and CDR2 YYNGEE. The CDR3 extends over 14 amino acids. Trimming cost V 6 bases and J 0 bases, with 12 bases left between them. Together with reference TRBV9 and TRBJ1-2, the CDR3 gives the full variable domain: DSGVTQTPKHLITATGQRVTLRCSPRSGDLSVYWYQQSLDQGLQFLIQYYNGEERAKGNILERFSAQQFPDLHSELNLSSLELGDSALYFCASTGQETNYGYTFGSGTRLTVV.